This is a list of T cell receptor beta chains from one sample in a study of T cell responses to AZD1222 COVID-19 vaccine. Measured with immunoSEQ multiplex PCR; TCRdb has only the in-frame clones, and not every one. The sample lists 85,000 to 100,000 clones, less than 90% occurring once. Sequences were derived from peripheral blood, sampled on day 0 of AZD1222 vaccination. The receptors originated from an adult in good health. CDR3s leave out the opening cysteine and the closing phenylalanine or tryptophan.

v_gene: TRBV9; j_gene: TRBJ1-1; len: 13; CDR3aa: ASSENQGTNTEAF
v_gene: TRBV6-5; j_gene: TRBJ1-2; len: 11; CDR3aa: ASRTQNLGGYT
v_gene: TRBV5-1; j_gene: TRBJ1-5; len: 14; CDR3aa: ASSLDGVSLNQPQH
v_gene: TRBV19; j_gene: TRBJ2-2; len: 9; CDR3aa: ASLEAGELF
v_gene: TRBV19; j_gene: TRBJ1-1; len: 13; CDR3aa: ASSIGIGSSHWAF
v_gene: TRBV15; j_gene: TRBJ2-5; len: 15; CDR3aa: ATSRGATSRVGETQY
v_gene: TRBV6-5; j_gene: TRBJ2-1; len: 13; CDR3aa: ASSYGGSSYNEQF
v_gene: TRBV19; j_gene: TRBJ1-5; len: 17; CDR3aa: ASSIDHGRAGDDNQPQH
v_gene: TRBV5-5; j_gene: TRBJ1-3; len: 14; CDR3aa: ASSLGGLSSGNTIY
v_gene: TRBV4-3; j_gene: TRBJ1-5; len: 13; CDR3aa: ASSQGTAFNQPQH
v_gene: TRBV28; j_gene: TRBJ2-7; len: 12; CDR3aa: ASNPQGLLLEQY
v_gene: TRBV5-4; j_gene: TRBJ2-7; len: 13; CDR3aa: ASSLDGGLGDEQY
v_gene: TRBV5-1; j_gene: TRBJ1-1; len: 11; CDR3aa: ASSLIFGTEAF
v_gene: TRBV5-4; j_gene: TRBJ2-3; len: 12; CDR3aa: ASGGMTSTDTQY
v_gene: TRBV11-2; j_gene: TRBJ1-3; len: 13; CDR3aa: ASSLYRDKGNTIY
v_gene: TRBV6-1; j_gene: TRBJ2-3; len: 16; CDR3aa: ASSEVGLLAGTTDTQY
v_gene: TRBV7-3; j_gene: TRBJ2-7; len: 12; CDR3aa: ASSPRDPHYEQY
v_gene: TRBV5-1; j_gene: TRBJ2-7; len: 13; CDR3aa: ASSSSGGVFYEQY
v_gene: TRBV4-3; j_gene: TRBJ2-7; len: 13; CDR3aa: ASSQLGASIGEQY
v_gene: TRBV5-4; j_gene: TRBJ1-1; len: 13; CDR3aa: ASRIFGGGNTEAF
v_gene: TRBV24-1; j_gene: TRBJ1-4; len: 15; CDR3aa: ATSVNGGGRDVEKLF
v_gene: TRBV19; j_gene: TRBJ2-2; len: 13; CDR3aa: ASSLQGAHTGELF
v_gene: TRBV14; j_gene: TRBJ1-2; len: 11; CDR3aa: ASSQDGGYGYT
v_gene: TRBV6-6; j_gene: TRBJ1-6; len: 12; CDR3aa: ASSYGQGGSPLH
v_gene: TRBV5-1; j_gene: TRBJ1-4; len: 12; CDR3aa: ASSISPANEKLF
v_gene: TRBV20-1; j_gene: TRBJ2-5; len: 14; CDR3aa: SASTLVGGVSQTQY
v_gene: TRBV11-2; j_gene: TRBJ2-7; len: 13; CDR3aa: ASSLGTGVGYEQY
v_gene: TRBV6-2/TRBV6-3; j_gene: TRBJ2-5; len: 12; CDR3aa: ASSIGTEQETQY
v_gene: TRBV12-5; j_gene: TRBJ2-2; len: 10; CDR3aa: ASGQGAGELF
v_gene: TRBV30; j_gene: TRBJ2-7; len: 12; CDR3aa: AWRRDPVSYEQY
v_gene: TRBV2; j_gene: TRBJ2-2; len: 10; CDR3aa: ASSEDTGELF
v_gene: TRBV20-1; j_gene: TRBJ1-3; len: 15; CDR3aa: SASKQAGAPSGNTIY
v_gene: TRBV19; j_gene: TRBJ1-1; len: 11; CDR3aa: ASSIQAESEAF
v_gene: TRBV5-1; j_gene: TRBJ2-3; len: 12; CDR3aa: ASSGQGGPDTQY
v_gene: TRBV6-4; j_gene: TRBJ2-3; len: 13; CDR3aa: ASSAASGGSYTQY
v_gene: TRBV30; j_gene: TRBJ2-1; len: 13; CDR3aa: AWARGRDSYNEQF
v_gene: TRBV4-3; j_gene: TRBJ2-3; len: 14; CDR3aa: ASSLGTSGVTDTQY
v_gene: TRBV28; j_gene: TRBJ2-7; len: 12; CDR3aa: ASSLWGDLYEQY
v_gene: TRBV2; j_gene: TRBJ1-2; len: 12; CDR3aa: ASNDRDRRDGYT
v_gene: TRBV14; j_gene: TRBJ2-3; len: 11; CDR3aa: ASRLTGADTQY
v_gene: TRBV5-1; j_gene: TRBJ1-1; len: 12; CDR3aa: ASRVDRGYTEAF
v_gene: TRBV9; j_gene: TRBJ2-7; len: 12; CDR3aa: ASSVAIGGNEQY
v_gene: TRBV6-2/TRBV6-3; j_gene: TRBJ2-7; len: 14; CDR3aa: ASSFLWTSGNYEQY
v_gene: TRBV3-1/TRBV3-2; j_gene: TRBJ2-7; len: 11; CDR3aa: ASTPRATYEQY
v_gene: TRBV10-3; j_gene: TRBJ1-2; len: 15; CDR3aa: AISGPGQGFLGYGYT
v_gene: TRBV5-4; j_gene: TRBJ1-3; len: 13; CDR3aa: ASSLTGDSGNTIY
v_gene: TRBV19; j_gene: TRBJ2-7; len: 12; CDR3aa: ASRGAGDHYEQY
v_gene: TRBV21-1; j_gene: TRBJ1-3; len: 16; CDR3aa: ASSKGLRQIYSGNTIY
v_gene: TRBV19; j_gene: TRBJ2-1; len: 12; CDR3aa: ASKRTGTYNEQF